The clone carrying this T cell receptor beta chain was counted many times. The antigen remains unidentified. This sample was taken from a study of regulatory T cells in long-lasting Graves disease. Across the whole study: By definition, persistent Graves' disease involved antithyroid drugs for over 5 years alongside positive TSH receptor antibodies.

Time point reported: persistent/refractory GD, antithyroid drugs over 5 years with positive TRAb. After RNA was extracted from PBMCs, the TCR library was made from it. Patients hailed from an endocrinology department in Xi'an, China. From each patient, roughly 10 milliliters of peripheral blood was drawn and collected into an EDTA anticoagulant tube. Per the germline V gene, CDR1 is DFQATT and CDR2 is SNEGSKA (reference sequence). The CDR3 is made up of 13 amino acids. Deletions cut 3 bases from V and 1 base from J, with 6 bases between. Overall study findings and caveats: Analyses excluded thyroid tissue, covering peripheral blood alone.

Libraries of TCR beta came from iRepertoire HTBI primers plus Arm-PCR of CDR3 regions. Using its own MiXCR run on the multiplex PCR reads, TCRdb lists one record per CDR3 protein. The data show 500,000 to 700,000 distinct CDR3 sequences, with about 32% seen just once and around 42% held by the top ten. The sequencing here drew on peripheral blood mononuclear cells (PBMCs), taken when the disease was refractory, from a patient treated with antithyroid drugs. The clonotype comes from a female donor with Graves disease. The chain carries TRBV20-1 and TRBJ2-2; D is perhaps TRBD2 (6 bases). This chain's CDR3 is CSASGRNTGELFF. CDR3 nucleotides: TGCAGTGCTAGCGGGAGGAACACCGGGGAGCTGTTTTTT.